This T cell receptor beta chain stems from a study of response to subunit inactivated influenza vaccine. Broader study findings: There was a suggestion from the authors that each seasonal influenza vaccination recruits few new T cells.

Each CDR3 protein gets one entry after TCRdb re-called the RT-PCR reads with MiXCR. Among about 700,000 distinct CDR3 sequences listed, more than 11% were seen once. V trimming: 8 bases; J trimming: 0 bases; junction bases outside the gene matches: 6. CDR1 and CDR2 (germline): MNHNS, SASEGT. The CDR3 sequence is 14 residues long. As concerns this clonotype: Its antigen is currently unknown.

The sequencing here drew on PBMCs from blood, taken 14 to 15 days before vaccination. The clonotype was recovered from a man aged 45-65 years who received an inactivated influenza vaccine. This rearrangement joins TRBV6-1 to TRBJ2-5, with 7 bases aligning to TRBD1. As DNA, the CDR3 is TGTGCCAGCCGACAGGGACAAAACCAAGAGACCCAGTACTTC. Amino acid sequence: CASRQGQNQETQYF.